Below, 3 T cell receptor beta chains from the same sample are listed, as sequenced in a study of vaccination and CD4 T cells after COVID-19. No antigens are known for them. Once obtained from cultured CD4+ T cells, the DNA was sequenced using the Oncomine TCR Beta short-read assay. MiXCR, applied by TCRdb to the PCR reads, yields one record per CDR3 protein. The table has roughly 14,000 distinct CDR3 sequences, over 45% seen once. The treatment denotes: roughly nine-day PBMC culture with coronavirus spike peptide pools or control peptides (ViraFEST assay). Sequenced material: CD4+ T cells from blood, cultured in vitro. The receptors shown here come from a human donor who had recovered from COVID-19.

For this clonotype: Relative to the germline gene, one junction end is altered; a read error may explain this. V gene TRBV11-1 combines with J gene TRBJ2-3; D is possibly TRBD2 (6 bases). The CDR3 runs 13 residues. Germline-derived CDR1 and CDR2 are SGHAT and FQDESV (reference sequence). The CDR3 nucleotides read TGTGCCCGCAGGGACTTCCCGGGGGATACGCAGTATTTT. Translated, it gives CARRDFPGDTQYF.

This sequence joins TRBV7-6 and TRBJ2-2; D gene uncertain. The V gene lost 2 bases and the J gene lost 7 bases, with 14 bases spanning the gap. The CDR3 contains 15 residues. Germline V CDR1 and CDR2: SGHVS, FNYEAQ. CDR3 DNA: TGTGCCAGCAGCTTATCGGCTAGTATTGTCGGGGAGCTGTTTTTT. This gives the protein CASSLSASIVGELFF.

This clonotype turned up a few times. The rearrangement uses TRBV19 and TRBJ1-3; D gene unclear. The germline V and J ends were trimmed by 5 bases and 4 bases, with 12 bases remaining between them. There are 14 residues in the CDR3. Germline CDR1 LNHDA, CDR2 SQIVND (reference sequence). CDR3 amino acids: CASSPGSQGNTIYF. CDR3 nucleotide sequence: TGTGCCAGTAGTCCAGGCAGCCAAGGAAACACCATATATTTT.